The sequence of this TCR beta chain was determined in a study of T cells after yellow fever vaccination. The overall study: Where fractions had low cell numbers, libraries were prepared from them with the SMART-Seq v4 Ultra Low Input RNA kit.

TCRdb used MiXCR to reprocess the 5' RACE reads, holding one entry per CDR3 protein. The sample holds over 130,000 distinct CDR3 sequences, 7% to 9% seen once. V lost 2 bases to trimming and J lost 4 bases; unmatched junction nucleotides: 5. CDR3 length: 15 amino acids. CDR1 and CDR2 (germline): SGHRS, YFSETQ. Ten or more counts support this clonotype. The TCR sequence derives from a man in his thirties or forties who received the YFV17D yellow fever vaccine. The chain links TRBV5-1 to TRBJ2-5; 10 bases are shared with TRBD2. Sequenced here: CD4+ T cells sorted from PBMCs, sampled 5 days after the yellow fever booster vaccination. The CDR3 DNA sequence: TGCGCCAGCAGCTTAAATATAGCGGGAGGAGAGACCCAGTACTTC. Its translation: CASSLNIAGGETQYF.